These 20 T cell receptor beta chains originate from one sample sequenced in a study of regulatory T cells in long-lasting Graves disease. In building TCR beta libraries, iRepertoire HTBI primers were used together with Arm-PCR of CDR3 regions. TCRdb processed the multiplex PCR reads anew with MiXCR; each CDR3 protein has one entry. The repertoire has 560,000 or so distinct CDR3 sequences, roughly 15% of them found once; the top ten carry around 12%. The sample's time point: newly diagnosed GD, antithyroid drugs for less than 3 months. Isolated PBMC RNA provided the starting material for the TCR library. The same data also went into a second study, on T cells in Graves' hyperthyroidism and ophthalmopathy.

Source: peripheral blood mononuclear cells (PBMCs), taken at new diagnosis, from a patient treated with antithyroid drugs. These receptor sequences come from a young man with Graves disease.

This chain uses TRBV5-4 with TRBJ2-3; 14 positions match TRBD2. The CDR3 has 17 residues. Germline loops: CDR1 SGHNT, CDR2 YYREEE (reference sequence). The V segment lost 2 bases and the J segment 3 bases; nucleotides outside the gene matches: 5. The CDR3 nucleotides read TGTGCCAGCAGCTTACGACTAGCGGGAGGGGTAACAGATACGCAGTATTTT. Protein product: CASSLRLAGGVTDTQYF.

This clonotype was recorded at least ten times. In nucleotides, the CDR3 is TGTGCCATCAGTGAGGGACTAGCGGGCAATGAGCAGTTCTTC. Translated: CAISEGLAGNEQFF. J is TRBJ2-1 and V is TRBV10-3, with 11 positions matching TRBD2. The CDR3 loop spans 14 amino acids. J gave up 6 bases and V 2 bases, and 0 bases lay outside the gene matches. CDR1 and CDR2 from the germline V gene are ENHRY and SYGVKD.

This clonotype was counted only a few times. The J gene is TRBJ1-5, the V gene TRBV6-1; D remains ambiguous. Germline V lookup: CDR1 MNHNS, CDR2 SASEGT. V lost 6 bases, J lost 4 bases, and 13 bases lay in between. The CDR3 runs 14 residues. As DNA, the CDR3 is TGTGCCAGCAGCCTAAGCTGGGAGAATCAGCCCCAGCATTTT. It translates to CASSLSWENQPQHF.

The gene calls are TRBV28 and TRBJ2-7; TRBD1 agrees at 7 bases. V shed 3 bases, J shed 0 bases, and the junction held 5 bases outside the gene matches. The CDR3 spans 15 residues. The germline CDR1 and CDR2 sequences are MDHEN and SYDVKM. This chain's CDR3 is CASSFTGTVSYEQYF. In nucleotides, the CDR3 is TGTGCCAGCAGTTTTACAGGGACAGTCTCCTACGAGCAGTACTTC.

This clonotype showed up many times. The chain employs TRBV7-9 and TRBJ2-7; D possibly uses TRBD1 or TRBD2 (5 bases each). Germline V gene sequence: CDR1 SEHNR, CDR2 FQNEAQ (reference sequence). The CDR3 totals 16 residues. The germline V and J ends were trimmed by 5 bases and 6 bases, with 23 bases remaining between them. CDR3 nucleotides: TGTGCCAGCAGCCCCCCGGACACGGGCTTAGGAGGCGAGCAGTACTTC. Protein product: CASSPPDTGLGGEQYF. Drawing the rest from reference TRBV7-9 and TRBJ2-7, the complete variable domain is DTGVSQNPRHKITKRGQNVTFRCDPISEHNRLYWYRQTLGQGPEFLTYFQNEAQLEKSRLLSDRFSAERPKGSFSTLEIQRTEQGDSAMYLCASSPPDTGLGGEQYFGPGTRLTVT.

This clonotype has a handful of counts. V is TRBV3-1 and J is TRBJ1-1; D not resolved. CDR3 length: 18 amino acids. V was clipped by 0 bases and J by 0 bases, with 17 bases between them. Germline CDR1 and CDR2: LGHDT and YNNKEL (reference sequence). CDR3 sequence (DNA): TGTGCCAGCAGCCAAGATCGGTTGCGAGGTGGGTTGAACACTGAAGCTTTCTTT. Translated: CASSQDRLRGGLNTEAFF. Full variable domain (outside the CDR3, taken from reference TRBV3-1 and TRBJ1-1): DTAVSQTPKYLVTQMGNDKSIKCEQNLGHDTMYWYKQDSKKFLKIMFSYNNKELIINETVPNRFSPKSPDKAHLNLHINSLELGDSAVYFCASSQDRLRGGLNTEAFFGQGTRLTVV.

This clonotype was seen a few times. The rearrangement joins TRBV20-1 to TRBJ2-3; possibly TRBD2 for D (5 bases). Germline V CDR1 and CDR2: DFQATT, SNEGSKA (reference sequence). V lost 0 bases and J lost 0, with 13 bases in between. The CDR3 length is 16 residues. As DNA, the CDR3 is TGCAGTGCTAGAGAATTGCTAGCAGGTAGCACAGATACGCAGTATTTT. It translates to CSARELLAGSTDTQYF.

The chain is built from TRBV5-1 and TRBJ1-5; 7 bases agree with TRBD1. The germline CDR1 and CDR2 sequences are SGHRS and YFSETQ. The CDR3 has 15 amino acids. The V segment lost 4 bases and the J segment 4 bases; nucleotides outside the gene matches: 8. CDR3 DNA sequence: TGCGCCAGCAGCCCAACAGGGGCCACAAATCAGCCCCAGCATTTT. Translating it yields CASSPTGATNQPQHF.

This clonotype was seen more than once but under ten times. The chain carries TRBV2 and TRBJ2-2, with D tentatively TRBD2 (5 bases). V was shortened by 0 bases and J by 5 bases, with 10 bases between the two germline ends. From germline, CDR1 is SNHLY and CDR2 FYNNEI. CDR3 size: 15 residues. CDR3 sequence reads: CASSEARTPTGELFF. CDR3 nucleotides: TGTGCCAGCAGTGAAGCGCGGACTCCAACCGGGGAGCTGTTTTTT.

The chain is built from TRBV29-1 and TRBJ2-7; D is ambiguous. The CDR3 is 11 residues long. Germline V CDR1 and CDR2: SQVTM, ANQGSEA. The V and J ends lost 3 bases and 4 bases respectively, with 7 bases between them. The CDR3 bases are TGCAGCGTTGATCGCAGGTACGAGCAGTACTTC. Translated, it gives CSVDRRYEQYF.

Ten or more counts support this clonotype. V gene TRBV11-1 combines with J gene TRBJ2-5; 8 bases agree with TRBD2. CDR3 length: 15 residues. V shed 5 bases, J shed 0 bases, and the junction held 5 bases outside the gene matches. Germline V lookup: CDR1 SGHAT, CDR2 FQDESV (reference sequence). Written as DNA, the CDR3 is TGTGCCAGCAGCCCTACACTAGCGGACCAAGAGACCCAGTACTTC. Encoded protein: CASSPTLADQETQYF.

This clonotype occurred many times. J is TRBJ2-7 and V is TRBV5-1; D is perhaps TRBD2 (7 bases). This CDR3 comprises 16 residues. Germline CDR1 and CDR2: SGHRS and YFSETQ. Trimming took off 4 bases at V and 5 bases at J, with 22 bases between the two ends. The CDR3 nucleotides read TGCGCCAGCAGCCCCGGAGGGGGGGGCCGTGGAAACGAGCAGTACTTC. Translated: CASSPGGGGRGNEQYF.

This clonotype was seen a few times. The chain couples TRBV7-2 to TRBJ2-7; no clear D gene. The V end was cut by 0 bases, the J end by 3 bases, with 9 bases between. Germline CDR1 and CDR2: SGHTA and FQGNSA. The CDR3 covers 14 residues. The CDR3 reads CASSLARWVYEQYF. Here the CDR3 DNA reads TGTGCCAGCAGCTTAGCTCGGTGGGTCTACGAGCAGTACTTC. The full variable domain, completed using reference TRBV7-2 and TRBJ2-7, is GAGVSQSPSNKVTEKGKDVELRCDPISGHTALYWYRQSLGQGLEFLIYFQGNSAPDKSGLPSDRFSAERTGGSVSTLTIQRTQQEDSAVYLCASSLARWVYEQYFGPGTRLTVT.

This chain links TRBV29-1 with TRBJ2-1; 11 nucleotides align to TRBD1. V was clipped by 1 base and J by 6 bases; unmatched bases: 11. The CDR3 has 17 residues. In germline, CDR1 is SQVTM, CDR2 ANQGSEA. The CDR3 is CSVEGGQGVPQTNEQFF. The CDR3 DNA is TGCAGCGTTGAAGGGGGACAGGGGGTCCCCCAGACCAATGAGCAGTTCTTC.

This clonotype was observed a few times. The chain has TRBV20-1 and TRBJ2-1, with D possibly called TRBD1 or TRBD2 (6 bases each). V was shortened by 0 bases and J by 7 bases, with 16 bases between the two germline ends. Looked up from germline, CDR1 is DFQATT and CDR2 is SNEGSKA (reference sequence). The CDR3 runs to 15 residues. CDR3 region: CSARDRGPTRNEQFF. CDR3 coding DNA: TGCAGTGCTAGAGATCGGGGGCCTACGCGGAATGAGCAGTTCTTC.

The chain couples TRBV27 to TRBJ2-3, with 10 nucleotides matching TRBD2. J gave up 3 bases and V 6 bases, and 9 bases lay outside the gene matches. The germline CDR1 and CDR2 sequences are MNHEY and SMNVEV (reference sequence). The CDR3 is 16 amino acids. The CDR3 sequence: CASRILAGEGTDTQYF. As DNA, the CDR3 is TGTGCCAGCAGAATTCTAGCGGGAGAGGGGACAGATACGCAGTATTTT.

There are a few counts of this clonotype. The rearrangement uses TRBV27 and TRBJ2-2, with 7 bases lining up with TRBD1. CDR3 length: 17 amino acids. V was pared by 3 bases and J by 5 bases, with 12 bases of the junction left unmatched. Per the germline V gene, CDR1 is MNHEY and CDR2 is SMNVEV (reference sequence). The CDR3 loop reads CASSLTGLTGSTGELFF. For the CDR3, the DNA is TGTGCCAGCAGTTTGACGGGCCTGACAGGGTCTACCGGGGAGCTGTTTTTT.

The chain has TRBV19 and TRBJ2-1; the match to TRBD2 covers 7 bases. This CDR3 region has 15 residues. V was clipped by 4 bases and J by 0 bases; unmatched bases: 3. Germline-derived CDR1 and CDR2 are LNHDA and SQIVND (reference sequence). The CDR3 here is CASSRTSISYNEQFF. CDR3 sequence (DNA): TGTGCCAGTAGTAGGACTAGTATCTCCTACAATGAGCAGTTCTTC.

The CDR3, as DNA: TGTGCCAGCAGCAGTGGAGCGCGGAACACTGAAGCTTTCTTT. It encodes CASSSGARNTEAFF. J is TRBJ1-1 and V is TRBV5-6; D unresolved. The CDR3 sequence is 14 residues long. V lost 4 bases and J 1 base, leaving 11 bases between the germline ends. From germline, CDR1 is SGHDT and CDR2 YYEEEE.

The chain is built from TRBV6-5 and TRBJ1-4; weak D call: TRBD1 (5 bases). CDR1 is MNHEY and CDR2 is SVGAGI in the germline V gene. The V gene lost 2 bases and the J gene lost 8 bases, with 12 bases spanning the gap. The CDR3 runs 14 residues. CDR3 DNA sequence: TGTGCCAGCAGTTACAGGGACGGCAGAGAAAAACTGTTTTTT. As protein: CASSYRDGREKLFF.